The 22 T cell receptor beta chains listed next were all sequenced from one sample in a study of technical replicates of blood from several donors. Sequenced by immunoSEQ multiplex PCR; TCRdb stores in-frame clones only, minus some. The sample includes some 56,000 clones, 85% to 95% seen only once; the top ten take roughly 4.5%. Sequencing was performed on PBMCs. These receptors came from a human donor in good health. Some clones in this sample may be carry-over from other donors' samples.

The chain carries TRBV15 and TRBJ2-6; D perhaps matches TRBD1 (5 bases). This CDR3 has 17 amino acids. Deletions cut 3 bases from V and 0 bases from J, with 12 bases between. The germline V gene encodes CDR1 LNHNV and CDR2 YYDKDF (reference sequence). CDR3 amino acids: CATSRADTGSGANVLTF. In DNA, the CDR3 is TGTGCCACCAGCAGGGCCGACACAGGCTCTGGGGCCAACGTCCTGACTTTC.

The chain employs TRBV7-9 and TRBJ2-7; possible D gene TRBD1, 5 bases. In germline, CDR1 is SEHNR, CDR2 FQNEAQ (reference sequence). The CDR3 contains 13 residues. Trimming pared 0 bases from V and 6 bases from J, leaving 9 bases between. The DNA for the CDR3 is TGTGCCAGCAGCTTAGCGAGCAGGGTCGAGCAGTACTTC. This gives the protein CASSLASRVEQYF. The variable domain in full, completed from reference TRBV7-9 and TRBJ2-7, reads DTGVSQNPRHKITKRGQNVTFRCDPISEHNRLYWYRQTLGQGPEFLTYFQNEAQLEKSRLLSDRFSAERPKGSFSTLEIQRTEQGDSAMYLCASSLASRVEQYFGPGTRLTVT.

The rearrangement uses TRBV30 and TRBJ2-7, with D tentatively TRBD2 (6 bases). The CDR3 has 15 amino acids. The V gene lost 3 bases and the J gene lost 0 bases, with 15 bases spanning the gap. CDR1 is GTSNPN, CDR2 SVGIG, per germline (reference sequence). The CDR3 bases are TGTGCCTGGAGCGGCAGGCGGGGCAGCTCCTACGAGCAGTACTTC. Translation: CAWSGRRGSSYEQYF.

The chain joins TRBV18 to TRBJ1-5; 8 nucleotides align to TRBD1. This CDR3 contains 15 residues. After removal of 6 bases from V and 3 bases from J, the junction contained 7 bases not matched to a gene. CDR1 and CDR2 from the germline V gene are KGHSH and LQKENI. CDR3 region: CASSPGQGANQPQHF. In DNA, the CDR3 is TGTGCCAGCTCCCCCGGGCAGGGGGCCAATCAGCCCCAGCATTTT.

The rearrangement uses TRBV5-1 and TRBJ2-3, with TRBD1 matching 8 bases. Looked up from germline, CDR1 is SGHRS and CDR2 is YFSETQ. Unmatched junction bases numbered 0, after V lost 0 bases and J lost 6 bases. The CDR3 consists of 13 residues. DNA of the CDR3: TGCGCCAGCAGCTTGGGACAGGGGGATACGCAGTATTTT. Amino acids: CASSLGQGDTQYF.

CDR3 protein: CASSLRDRYTDTQYF. The CDR3 bases are TGTGCCAGCAGCTTACGGGACAGATACACAGATACGCAGTATTTT. The V call is TRBV7-2, the J call TRBJ2-3, with 7 bases matching TRBD1. Trimming took 2 bases from V and 2 from J; bases not matched to a gene: 4. Germline CDR1 is SGHTA and CDR2 is FQGNSA. The CDR3 consists of 15 residues.

The chain links TRBV10-3 to TRBJ2-3, with unresolved D. The CDR3 covers 12 residues. Trimming cost V 2 bases and J 5 bases, with 5 bases left between them. CDR1 is ENHRY, CDR2 SYGVKD, per germline. CDR3 nucleotide sequence: TGTGCCATCAGTGAGACACGAGATACGCAGTATTTT. This encodes CAISETRDTQYF.

This rearrangement joins TRBV27 to TRBJ2-1, with TRBD2 as a possible D gene (5 bases). Germline lookup yields CDR1 MNHEY and CDR2 SMNVEV (reference sequence). V lost 0 bases to trimming and J lost 10 bases, with 7 bases between them. The CDR3 has 12 residues. CDR3 residues: CASSLSGLEQFF. As DNA, the CDR3 is TGTGCCAGCAGTTTATCAGGACTGGAGCAGTTCTTC.

V usage is TRBV7-9 and J usage is TRBJ1-3; D gene uncertain. In germline, CDR1 is SEHNR, CDR2 FQNEAQ (reference sequence). V lost 0 bases to trimming and J lost 0 bases, with 9 bases between them. The CDR3 is 16 residues long. CDR3 amino acids: CASSLATESSGNTIYF. The CDR3 DNA follows: TGTGCCAGCAGCTTAGCGACGGAGAGCTCTGGAAACACCATATATTTT. Full variable domain (rest looked up from reference TRBV7-9 and TRBJ1-3): DTGVSQNPRHKITKRGQNVTFRCDPISEHNRLYWYRQTLGQGPEFLTYFQNEAQLEKSRLLSDRFSAERPKGSFSTLEIQRTEQGDSAMYLCASSLATESSGNTIYFGEGSWLTVV.

This chain joins TRBV4-1 and TRBJ1-2, with TRBD1 matching 9 bases. The trim removed 2 bases at V and 8 bases at J, leaving 6 bases unmatched. The germline gives CDR1 MGHRA, CDR2 YSYEKL. The length of the CDR3 is 14 residues. This CDR3 is CASSQTGGGKGYTF. For the CDR3, the DNA is TGCGCCAGCAGCCAAACAGGGGGCGGAAAAGGCTACACCTTC.

The J gene is TRBJ2-1, the V gene TRBV7-3; possibly TRBD1 for D (5 bases). This CDR3 is 13 amino acids long. The V gene's germline CDR1 is SGHTA and CDR2 FQGTGA. Deletions cut 7 bases from V and 4 bases from J, with 11 bases between. The chain's CDR3 is CASTLGPYNEQFF. CDR3 nucleotides: TGTGCCAGCACCCTGGGGCCGTACAATGAGCAGTTCTTC.

V usage is TRBV4-3 and J usage is TRBJ2-1, with TRBD2 matching 9 bases. V was clipped by 4 bases and J by 1 base; unmatched bases: 5. The germline CDR1 and CDR2 sequences are LGHNA and YSLEER. CDR3 size: 16 residues. CDR3 DNA: TGCGCCAGCAGCCCCCGGCTAGCGGGATCCTACAATGAGCAGTTCTTC. Residues: CASSPRLAGSYNEQFF.

The V gene is TRBV27, the J gene TRBJ2-1, with 12 bases that match TRBD2. Per the germline V gene, CDR1 is MNHEY and CDR2 is SMNVEV (reference sequence). This CDR3 is built from 17 residues. With 8 bases clipped from V and 7 bases from J, the junction kept 15 bases outside the gene matches. The CDR3 nucleotides read TGTGCCAGCCTCCGGACTAGCGGGGATATCCTACGGAATGAGCAGTTCTTC. It is translated as CASLRTSGDILRNEQFF.

This rearrangement joins TRBV2 to TRBJ1-2, with D possibly being TRBD1 (5 bases). The CDR3 has 15 residues. CDR1 is SNHLY and CDR2 is FYNNEI in the germline V gene. The V and J ends lost 1 base and 4 bases respectively, with 13 bases between them. CDR3 DNA sequence: TGTGCCAGCAGTGAAGGACACCCACAGGCCTATGGCTACACCTTC. Translating gives CASSEGHPQAYGYTF.

The chain carries TRBV4-1 and TRBJ1-2; D remains unclear. V was trimmed by 2 bases and J by 8 bases, leaving 15 bases between them. The CDR3 sequence is 14 residues long. CDR1 is MGHRA, CDR2 YSYEKL, per germline. The CDR3 here is CASSQWSGLAGYTF. CDR3 DNA sequence: TGCGCCAGCAGCCAATGGTCAGGCTTGGCGGGCTACACCTTC.

The chain is built from TRBV9 and TRBJ2-2; D ambiguous. Looked up from germline, CDR1 is SGDLS and CDR2 is YYNGEE. There are 14 residues in the CDR3. V was cut by 0 bases and J by 1 base, with 4 bases left in between. The CDR3 loop reads CASSVVKNTGELFF. As DNA, the CDR3 is TGTGCCAGCAGCGTAGTTAAGAACACCGGGGAGCTGTTTTTT.

The rearrangement uses TRBV7-9 and TRBJ2-2, with D perhaps TRBD1 (6 bases). This CDR3 has 14 residues. CDR1 and CDR2 from the germline V gene are SEHNR and FQNEAQ (reference sequence). V dropped 10 bases and J dropped 0 bases, with 12 bases sitting between them. CDR3 nucleotide sequence: TGTGCCACCCACGGACAGACGAACACCGGGGAGCTGTTTTTT. Amino acid sequence: CATHGQTNTGELFF.

This clone was found once. This chain connects TRBV6-5 to TRBJ2-1; a weak D match, TRBD2 (6 bases). Per germline, CDR1 MNHEY and CDR2 SVGAGI. The CDR3 has 13 amino acids. The V and J ends lost 6 bases and 9 bases respectively, with 15 bases between them. Here the CDR3 reads CASRRGLEAEQFF. CDR3 in DNA: TGTGCCAGCAGGCGGGGTCTGGAGGCTGAGCAGTTCTTC.

The CDR3 DNA is TGTGCCAGCAGTTATACAGGGAAAGGTGGCTACACCTTC. Translated: CASSYTGKGGYTF. The chain combines TRBV6-6 with TRBJ1-2; a weak D match, TRBD1 (6 bases). The germline gives CDR1 MNHNY, CDR2 SVGAGI (reference sequence). Trimming cost V 3 bases and J 7 bases, with 12 bases left between them. This CDR3 comprises 13 residues.

This sequence joins TRBV5-4 and TRBJ1-2; D gene uncertain. CDR3 length: 14 residues. V lost 2 bases to trimming and J lost 2 bases, with 10 bases between them. CDR1 and CDR2 from the germline V gene are SGHNT and YYREEE (reference sequence). The CDR3 here is CASSLSGVNYGYTF. The DNA for the CDR3 is TGTGCCAGCAGCTTATCCGGGGTGAACTATGGCTACACCTTC.

The DNA of the CDR3 is TGTGCCAGCAGCACAGGGGGCAATCAGCCCCAGCATTTT. Its translation: CASSTGGNQPQHF. The rearrangement uses TRBV6-5 and TRBJ1-5; 7 nucleotides agree with TRBD1. This CDR3 comprises 13 residues. The V and J ends lost 6 bases and 2 bases, in that order; junction bases with no gene match: 1. Germline CDR1 reads MNHEY; CDR2 reads SVGAGI.

The chain recombines TRBV2 with TRBJ2-3, with D possibly matching TRBD2 (6 bases). The V gene lost 10 bases and the J gene lost 3 bases, with 17 bases spanning the gap. This CDR3 region has 14 residues. Looked up from germline, CDR1 is SNHLY and CDR2 is FYNNEI. CDR3 region: CATRARERTDTQYF. CDR3 bases: TGTGCCACAAGAGCCCGGGAGAGGACAGATACGCAGTATTTT.